These T cell receptor beta chains were read from a single sample in a study of blood T cell repertoires in COVID-19. Using immunoSEQ multiplex PCR, the repertoire was profiled, and TCRdb retains in-frame clones only, with some absent. The table records under 250,000 clones, approximately 85% of them present only once. The sequenced material came from peripheral blood. The receptors here all came from a woman in her seventies with COVID-19, enrolled during active disease. CDR3s include the opening cysteine and the closing phenylalanine or tryptophan.

TRBV5-1	TRBJ2-1	CASSSRTSGNNEQFF
TRBV5-1	TRBJ1-5	CASSLRIAGQGKNSGQPQHF
TRBV9	TRBJ2-7	CASSVEQGYEQYF
TRBV2	TRBJ2-3	CASNRNERETDTQYF
TRBV19	TRBJ1-1	CASSPRDRDRAFF
TRBV6-5	TRBJ2-1	CASSYSGQNYNEQFF
TRBV6-2/TRBV6-3	TRBJ2-4	CASSGQGLAKNIQYF
TRBV28	TRBJ1-4	CASRASQGRTEKLFF
TRBV6-2/TRBV6-3	TRBJ1-5	CASSYELGQGGGQPQHF
TRBV6-6	TRBJ2-3	CASSPGGPGTDTQYF
TRBV21-1	TRBJ2-5	CASSKGRDRGTETQYF
TRBV6-2/TRBV6-3	TRBJ1-5	CASSYSGHQPQHF
TRBV2	TRBJ2-5	CATKNTEQETQYF
TRBV30	TRBJ2-3	CAWSVRGAVTQYF
TRBV10-3	TRBJ1-5	CAISSGQGLIQPQHF
TRBV29-1	TRBJ1-2	CSATGQGAYGYTF
TRBV6-5	TRBJ1-1	CASSSGLSEAFF
TRBV5-4	TRBJ2-1	CASSFRIDRANEQFF
TRBV28	TRBJ1-2	CASIRRRGWVYGYTF
TRBV19	TRBJ2-4	CASSIGRDGKNIQYF
TRBV6-1	TRBJ2-1	CASSVGQGTPSSYNEQFF
TRBV2	TRBJ2-2	CASRGLAETGELFF
TRBV7-9	TRBJ1-1	CASSRQGAFTEAFF
TRBV20-1	TRBJ1-5	CSASAGTGIMGQPQHF
TRBV30	TRBJ2-7	CAWSLGGQGLAYEQYF
TRBV25-1	TRBJ1-5	CASRKTGLNQPQHF
TRBV11-3	TRBJ2-5	CASSLGGPVQETQYF
TRBV28	TRBJ1-1	CASSLSRVSSVKAFF
TRBV2	TRBJ2-7	CASRGQGSSYEQYF
TRBV13	TRBJ2-7	CASSSEGLFPYEQYF
TRBV19	TRBJ2-7	CASSIAVATGAYEQYF
TRBV3-1/TRBV3-2	TRBJ1-6	CASSQAFLGSPLHF
TRBV7-3	TRBJ2-2	CASSWDRAVNTGELFF
TRBV19	TRBJ1-1	CASSGRQGNTEAFF
TRBV25-1	TRBJ1-1	CASTQTLGQGASEAFF
TRBV28	TRBJ1-5	CASSPPAGAYQPQHF
TRBV5-1	TRBJ2-7	CASSFTGTSTYEQYF
TRBV11-2	TRBJ1-1	CASSRSDRTYYTEAFF
TRBV24-1	TRBJ1-2	CATSDSTRVGYTF
TRBV29-1	TRBJ2-5	CSVSGGTTQYF
TRBV11-2	TRBJ1-1	CASSLRGDTEAFF
TRBV5-1	TRBJ1-2	CASSPREGYTF
TRBV7-2	TRBJ2-7	CASSSTPGGYEQYF
TRBV5-1	TRBJ2-1	CASSFSASSYNEQFF
TRBV27	TRBJ2-3	CASSPLASDTQYF
TRBV18	TRBJ1-3	CASSPDRTGAGNTIYF
TRBV5-6	TRBJ1-2	CASSPLEGSGYTF
TRBV7-2	TRBJ1-5	CASSYSDRSNQPQHF
TRBV7-2	TRBJ2-7	CASSLNGAYEQYF
TRBV29-1	TRBJ1-1	CSVVGTLNTEAFF
TRBV27	TRBJ2-3	CASSLFPPGLAGGSDTQYF
TRBV11-3	TRBJ2-3	CASSSRTGRGSTDTQYF
TRBV7-2	TRBJ2-3	CASSVYSTDTQYF
TRBV25-1	TRBJ1-2	CASSPRAVGYGYTF
TRBV7-9	TRBJ2-1	CASRTSGSPNEQFF
TRBV19	TRBJ2-7	CASSPPPGTVYEQYF
TRBV30	TRBJ2-7	CAWRRGGTYEQYF
TRBV6-1	TRBJ2-5	CASSEPTRVQETQYF
TRBV12-3/TRBV12-4	TRBJ1-2	CASSLRLNYGYTF
TRBV29-1	TRBJ2-7	CSEKRDFSYEQYF